The rows below give T cell receptor beta chains drawn from one sample of a study of T cell responses to AZD1222 COVID-19 vaccine. Data came from immunoSEQ multiplex PCR; TCRdb stores just in-frame clones and leaves some out. The sample carries some 150,000 clones, approximately 90% recorded once. The starting material was peripheral blood, obtained on day 0 of AZD1222 vaccination. These receptors all come from an adult in good health. The CDR3 runs from the conserved cysteine through the conserved F or W. The order of the fields is J gene, V gene, D gene, clone size, CDR3 protein, CDR3 DNA. D genes are given only for firm matches. Size is stated for part of the rows, as once, few or many counts, or as a class when the clone is expanded.

J gene: TRBJ2-2
V gene: TRBV19
D gene: TRBD1
clone size: .
CDR3 protein: CASNRQGAAGELFF
CDR3 DNA: TGTGCCAGTAACCGACAGGGGGCGGCCGGGGAGCTGTTTTTT

J gene: TRBJ1-6
V gene: TRBV9
D gene: .
clone size: .
CDR3 protein: CASSPVGAVGSPLHF
CDR3 DNA: TGTGCCAGCAGCCCCGTGGGGGCTGTCGGTTCACCCCTCCACTTT

J gene: TRBJ2-2
V gene: TRBV5-4
D gene: .
clone size: .
CDR3 protein: CASRADLGVIGELFF
CDR3 DNA: TGTGCCAGCAGGGCGGACTTGGGGGTGATCGGGGAGCTGTTTTTT

J gene: TRBJ1-1
V gene: TRBV11-2
D gene: .
clone size: .
CDR3 protein: CASSLAGVTEAFF
CDR3 DNA: TGTGCCAGCAGCTTGGCAGGGGTCACTGAAGCTTTCTTT

J gene: TRBJ1-4
V gene: TRBV30
D gene: .
clone size: .
CDR3 protein: CAWSRSGPNEKLFF
CDR3 DNA: TGTGCCTGGAGCCGATCAGGGCCCAATGAAAAACTGTTTTTT

J gene: TRBJ1-6
V gene: TRBV9
D gene: .
clone size: .
CDR3 protein: CASSVGGVWARDNSPLHF
CDR3 DNA: TGTGCCAGCAGCGTAGGTGGGGTGTGGGCGCGGGATAATTCACCCCTCCACTTT

J gene: TRBJ2-7
V gene: TRBV6-6
D gene: .
clone size: .
CDR3 protein: CASSYTGNSYEQYF
CDR3 DNA: TGTGCCAGCAGTTACACAGGGAACTCCTACGAGCAGTACTTC

J gene: TRBJ1-1
V gene: TRBV7-9
D gene: .
clone size: .
CDR3 protein: CASSLTQESTEAFF
CDR3 DNA: TGTGCCAGCAGCTTAACCCAGGAGAGCACTGAAGCTTTCTTT

J gene: TRBJ1-6
V gene: TRBV5-6
D gene: .
clone size: .
CDR3 protein: CASSSQGFGSYNSPLHF
CDR3 DNA: TGTGCCAGCAGCAGCCAGGGGTTTGGCTCCTATAATTCACCCCTCCACTTT

J gene: TRBJ1-4
V gene: TRBV25-1
D gene: .
clone size: .
CDR3 protein: CASSDTGLGEKLFF
CDR3 DNA: TGTGCCAGCAGTGATACAGGGCTAGGGGAAAAACTGTTTTTT

J gene: TRBJ1-2
V gene: TRBV5-6
D gene: .
clone size: .
CDR3 protein: CASSFSYGYTF
CDR3 DNA: TGTGCCAGCAGCTTCTCCTATGGCTACACCTTC

J gene: TRBJ2-5
V gene: TRBV30
D gene: .
clone size: .
CDR3 protein: CAWSVRYGETQYF
CDR3 DNA: TGTGCCTGGAGTGTACGGTATGGGGAGACCCAGTACTTC

J gene: TRBJ2-5
V gene: TRBV7-2
D gene: .
clone size: .
CDR3 protein: CASSLSRTGAMGETQYF
CDR3 DNA: TGTGCCAGCAGCTTAAGCCGGACGGGGGCTATGGGGGAGACCCAGTACTTC

J gene: TRBJ2-3
V gene: TRBV9
D gene: .
clone size: .
CDR3 protein: CASSVGDSTDTQYF
CDR3 DNA: TGTGCCAGCAGCGTAGGGGACAGCACAGATACGCAGTATTTT

J gene: TRBJ1-1
V gene: TRBV13
D gene: TRBD1
clone size: .
CDR3 protein: CASSKRTGLDTEAFF
CDR3 DNA: TGTGCCAGCAGCAAACGGACAGGGTTGGACACTGAAGCTTTCTTT

J gene: TRBJ1-5
V gene: TRBV2
D gene: .
clone size: .
CDR3 protein: CASSDLRVDQPQHF
CDR3 DNA: TGTGCCAGCAGTGATCTTAGGGTCGATCAGCCCCAGCATTTT

J gene: TRBJ2-4
V gene: TRBV19
D gene: TRBD2
clone size: once
CDR3 protein: CASSIAAGGLNIQYF
CDR3 DNA: TGTGCCAGTAGTATAGCGGCGGGGGGATTAAACATTCAGTACTTC

J gene: TRBJ1-4
V gene: TRBV19
D gene: .
clone size: .
CDR3 protein: CASSIPRVDHEKLFF
CDR3 DNA: TGTGCCAGTAGTATACCAAGGGTTGACCATGAAAAACTGTTTTTT